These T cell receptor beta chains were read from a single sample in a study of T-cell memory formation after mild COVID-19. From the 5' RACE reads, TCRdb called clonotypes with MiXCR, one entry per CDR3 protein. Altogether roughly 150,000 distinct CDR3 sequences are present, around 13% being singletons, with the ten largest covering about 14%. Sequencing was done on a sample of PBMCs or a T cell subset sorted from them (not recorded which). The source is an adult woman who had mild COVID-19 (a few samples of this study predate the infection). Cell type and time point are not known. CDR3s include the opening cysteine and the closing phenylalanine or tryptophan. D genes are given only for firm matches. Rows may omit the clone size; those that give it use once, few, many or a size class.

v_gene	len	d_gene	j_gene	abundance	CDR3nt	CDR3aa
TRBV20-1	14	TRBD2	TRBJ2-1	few	TGCAGTGCCAGACTAGCGGGGGCCTACAATGAGCAGTTCTTC	CSARLAGAYNEQFF
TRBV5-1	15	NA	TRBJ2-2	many	TGCGCCAGCAGCTTTCATGGAAATAGGGCCGGGGAGCTGTTTTTT	CASSFHGNRAGELFF
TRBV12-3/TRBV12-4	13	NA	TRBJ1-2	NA	TGTGCCAGCAGTTTTGTGCCAGACTATGGCTACACCTTC	CASSFVPDYGYTF
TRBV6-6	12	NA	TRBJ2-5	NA	TGTGCCAGCAGTTTCGGGACAGAGACCCAGTACTTC	CASSFGTETQYF
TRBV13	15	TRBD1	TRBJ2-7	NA	TGTGCCAGCAGCTCCGGACAGGTCTTAGGGTACGAGCAGTACTTC	CASSSGQVLGYEQYF
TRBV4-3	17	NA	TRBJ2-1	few	TGCGCCAGCAGGCAGTCGTGGGCGGTGAGCTCCTACAATGAGCAGTTCTTC	CASRQSWAVSSYNEQFF
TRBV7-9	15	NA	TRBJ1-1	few	TGTGCCAGCAGCCAACGGGGCGGAGCGAACACTGAAGCTTTCTTT	CASSQRGGANTEAFF
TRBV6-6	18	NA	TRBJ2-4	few	TGTGCCAGCAGTTACCCCACCGGGGGCAGGGTTTCAAGGAACATTCAGTACTTC	CASSYPTGGRVSRNIQYF
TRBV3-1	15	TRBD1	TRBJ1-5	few	TGTGCCAGCAGCCATGGGGACAGGAGCAATCAGCCCCAGCATTTT	CASSHGDRSNQPQHF
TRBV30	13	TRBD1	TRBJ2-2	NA	TGTGCCTGGAGGCAGGGGGCAATCGGGGAGCTGTTTTTT	CAWRQGAIGELFF
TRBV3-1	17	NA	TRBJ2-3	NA	TGTGCCAGCAGCCAAGTGGGACTTTTGAATAGCACAGATACGCAGTATTTT	CASSQVGLLNSTDTQYF
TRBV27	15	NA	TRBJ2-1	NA	TGTGCCAGCAGTTGGTCAGGGGTGTCCTACAATGAGCAGTTCTTC	CASSWSGVSYNEQFF
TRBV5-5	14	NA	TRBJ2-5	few	TGTGCCAGCAGCTTCTTGTCCTTGCAAGAGACCCAGTACTTC	CASSFLSLQETQYF
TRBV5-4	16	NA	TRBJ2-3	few	TGTGCCAGCAGCCTCGGTCCCCCGGCTCGCACAGATACGCAGTATTTT	CASSLGPPARTDTQYF
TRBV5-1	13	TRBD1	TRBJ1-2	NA	TGCGCCAGCAGCGCACAGGGGTTGGATGGCTACACCTTC	CASSAQGLDGYTF
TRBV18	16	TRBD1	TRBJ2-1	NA	TGTGCCAGCTCACCGGGCCTCCGGACAGGGTACAATGAGCAGTTCTTC	CASSPGLRTGYNEQFF
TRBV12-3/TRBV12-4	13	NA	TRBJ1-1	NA	TGTGCCAGCAGTTTAGATGGGGACACTGAAGCTTTCTTT	CASSLDGDTEAFF
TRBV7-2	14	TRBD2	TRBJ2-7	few	TGTGCCAGCAGCCCGGGACTAGCGGGATCGGTGCAGTACTTC	CASSPGLAGSVQYF
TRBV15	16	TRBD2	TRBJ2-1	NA	TGTGCCACCAGCAGAGACGTCGCGGGAGTGGGAAATGAGCAGTTCTTC	CATSRDVAGVGNEQFF
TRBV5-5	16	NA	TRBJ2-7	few	TGTGCCAGCAGCTTGGGCGCCATAACGGGAAGCGACGAGCAGTACTTC	CASSLGAITGSDEQYF
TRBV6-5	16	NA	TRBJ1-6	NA	TGTGCCAGCAGCCGCACTGGCAGCTCCTATAATTCACCCCTCCACTTT	CASSRTGSSYNSPLHF
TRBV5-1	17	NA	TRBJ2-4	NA	TGCGCCAGCAGCTCTACCCAACATACGGGGTCCAAAAACATTCAGTACTTC	CASSSTQHTGSKNIQYF
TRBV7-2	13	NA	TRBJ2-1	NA	TGTGCCAGCAGCCCCGGACTACACAATGAGCAGTTCTTC	CASSPGLHNEQFF
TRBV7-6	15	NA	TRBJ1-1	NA	TGTGCCAGCAGCTTAGGCGCGGGGTATAGCACTGAAGCTTTCTTT	CASSLGAGYSTEAFF
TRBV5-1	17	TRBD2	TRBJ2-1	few	TGCGCCAGCAGCTTGGCCAAGACTAGCGGGGGCCACAATGAGCAGTTCTTC	CASSLAKTSGGHNEQFF
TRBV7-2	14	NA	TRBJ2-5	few	TGTGCCAGCAGCTTAAGTAGGCCGCAAGAGACCCAGTACTTC	CASSLSRPQETQYF
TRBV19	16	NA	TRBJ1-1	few	TGTGCCAGTAGTATAGGGGCAGAACTCCTAAACACTGAAGCTTTCTTT	CASSIGAELLNTEAFF
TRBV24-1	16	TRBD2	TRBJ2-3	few	TGTGCCACCAGTGATTGGGAAGCGGGGCCCACAGATACGCAGTATTTT	CATSDWEAGPTDTQYF
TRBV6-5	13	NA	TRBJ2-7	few	TGTGCCAGCAGAGTTCCGGGTTCGGGAGAGCAGTACTTC	CASRVPGSGEQYF
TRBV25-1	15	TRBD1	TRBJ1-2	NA	TGTGCCAGCAGCCCACCGGGACAGGGTACCTATGGCTACACCTTC	CASSPPGQGTYGYTF
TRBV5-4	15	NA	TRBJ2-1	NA	TGTGCCAGCAGCTTTTTACGGGACTCCTACAATGAGCAGTTCTTC	CASSFLRDSYNEQFF
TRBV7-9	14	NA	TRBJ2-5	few	TGTGCCAGCAAGAATACAGGGGGGGAAGAGACCCAGTACTTC	CASKNTGGEETQYF
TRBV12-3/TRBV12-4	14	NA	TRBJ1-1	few	TGTGCCAGCACCTTAGAGGGGACGGACACTGAAGCTTTCTTT	CASTLEGTDTEAFF
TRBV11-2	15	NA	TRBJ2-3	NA	TGTGCCAGCAGCTTAGGTGCGACTAGCACAGATACGCAGTATTTT	CASSLGATSTDTQYF
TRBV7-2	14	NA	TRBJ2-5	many	TGTGCCAGCACCTCACTCCTAGGGATGGAGACCCAGTACTTC	CASTSLLGMETQYF
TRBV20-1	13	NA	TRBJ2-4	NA	TGCAGTGCTGCCCTAATAACCAAAAACATTCAGTACTTC	CSAALITKNIQYF
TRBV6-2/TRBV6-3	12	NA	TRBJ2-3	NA	TGTGCCAGCAGCCGACTGGATGGCACGCAGTATTTT	CASSRLDGTQYF
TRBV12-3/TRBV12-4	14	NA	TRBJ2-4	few	TGTGCCAGCAGTTCAGTAGGAGCCAAAAACATTCAGTACTTC	CASSSVGAKNIQYF
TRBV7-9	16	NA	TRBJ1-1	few	TGTGCCAGCAGCTCGTGGACGGGGGGGACGAACACTGAAGCTTTCTTT	CASSSWTGGTNTEAFF
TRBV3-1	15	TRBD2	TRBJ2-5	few	TGTGCCAGCAGCCAGGGGACTAGCGGGGTGGAGACCCAGTACTTC	CASSQGTSGVETQYF
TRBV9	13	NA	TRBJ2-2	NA	TGTGCCAGCAGCGTAGTATTCCCCGGGGAGCTGTTTTTT	CASSVVFPGELFF
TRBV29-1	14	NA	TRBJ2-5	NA	TGCAGCGTTTTCAACCAGGGGGGTGACGGGACCCAGTACTTC	CSVFNQGGDGTQYF
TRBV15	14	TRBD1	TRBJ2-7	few	TGTGCCACCAGAGGGACAGGGGCTGACTACGAGCAGTACTTC	CATRGTGADYEQYF
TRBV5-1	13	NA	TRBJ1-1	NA	TGCGCCAGCAGCGGACTTACGAACACTGAAGCTTTCTTT	CASSGLTNTEAFF
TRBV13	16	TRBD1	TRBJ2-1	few	TGTGCCAGCAGCTTCCCGGGACAGGGGGCTATTAATGAGCAGTTCTTC	CASSFPGQGAINEQFF
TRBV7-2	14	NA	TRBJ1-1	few	TGTGCCAGCAGCTTAGCGGGGCAGGCAACTGAAGCTTTCTTT	CASSLAGQATEAFF
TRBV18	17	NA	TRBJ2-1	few	TGTGCCAGCTCACCACCGACGCGGCTAGCGCCCTACAATGAGCAGTTCTTC	CASSPPTRLAPYNEQFF
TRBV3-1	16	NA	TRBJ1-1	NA	TGTGCCAGCAGTCCTGGCAGTTGGAATAAGAACACTGAAGCTTTCTTT	CASSPGSWNKNTEAFF